Each of the 11 T cell receptor beta chains below was sequenced from the same sample in a study of blood T cell repertoires in COVID-19 (dated by TCRdb to 2020 to 2021). The library was prepared using the immunoSEQ multiplex PCR assay. In TCRdb, the immuneACCESS table is reduced to in-frame sequences with V and J assigned. These tables do not hold every clone; where another copy was compared, an unresolved V gene accounts for under half, and the others remain unexplained. A total of around 230,000 clones appear in this sample, 75% to 85% of them only once. The leading ten clones occupy roughly 5% of the sample. Sequenced: peripheral blood. The receptors come from a man aged 45-65 years with COVID-19, enrolled during active disease.

The chain recombines TRBV7-8 with TRBJ1-5; tentatively, D is TRBD1 (6 bases). Germline V lookup: CDR1 SGHVS, CDR2 FQNEAQ. The germline V and J ends were trimmed by 5 bases and 5 bases, with 13 bases remaining between them. The CDR3 has 14 amino acids. DNA for the CDR3: TGTGCCAGCAGCCAGTGGGGGGGCGATCAGCCCCAGCATTTT. This sequence encodes CASSQWGGDQPQHF.

This clone was seen only once. The chain carries TRBV9 and TRBJ2-7, with 15 bases lining up with TRBD2. V shed 3 bases, J shed 3 bases, and the junction held 13 bases outside the gene matches. The CDR3 runs 19 residues. CDR1 is SGDLS and CDR2 is YYNGEE in the germline V gene. CDR3 sequence reads: CASSGTPTGLAGGHYEQYF. DNA for the CDR3: TGTGCCAGCAGCGGAACCCCGACCGGACTAGCGGGGGGGCACTACGAGCAGTACTTC. Full variable domain (remainder filled in from reference TRBV9 and TRBJ2-7): DSGVTQTPKHLITATGQRVTLRCSPRSGDLSVYWYQQSLDQGLQFLIQYYNGEERAKGNILERFSAQQFPDLHSELNLSSLELGDSALYFCASSGTPTGLAGGHYEQYFGPGTRLTVT.

The V and J genes are TRBV10-3 and TRBJ1-2; unclear D gene. V gave up 3 bases and J gave up 8 bases, with 16 bases separating them. This CDR3 has 14 amino acids. Per the germline V gene, CDR1 is ENHRY and CDR2 is SYGVKD. As DNA, the CDR3 is TGTGCCATCAGTGATAAGACCTCTGACTTAGGCTACACCTTC. Residues: CAISDKTSDLGYTF.

The V and J genes are TRBV18 and TRBJ1-1; 7 bases are a match to TRBD1. The trim removed 2 bases at V and 1 base at J, leaving 4 bases unmatched. This CDR3 spans 15 amino acids. Looked up from germline, CDR1 is KGHSH and CDR2 is LQKENI. CDR3 region: CASSPSTGKNTEAFF. In nucleotides, the CDR3 is TGTGCCAGCTCACCATCGACAGGGAAGAACACTGAAGCTTTCTTT.

This clone has a handful of counts. The chain joins TRBV3-1 (or the pseudogene TRBV3-2) to TRBJ1-4, with 8 nucleotides matching TRBD1. Germline trimming cut 5 bases from V and 0 bases from J; bases unmatched to any gene: 8. Germline loops: CDR1 LGHDT, CDR2 YNNKEL (reference sequence). CDR3 length: 17 amino acids. CDR3 region: CASSNGQGLPTNEKLFF. Written as DNA, the CDR3 is TGTGCCAGCAGCAACGGACAGGGTCTTCCAACTAATGAAAAACTGTTTTTT.

The CDR3 coding sequence is TGTGCCTGGAGCGCCCTTGGGGGGTTGTCTAATCAGCCCCAGCATTTT. Residues: CAWSALGGLSNQPQHF. The chain combines TRBV30 with TRBJ1-5; possible D gene TRBD1, 5 bases. V shed 3 bases and J shed 4 bases, with 19 bases lying between them. Germline V gene data show CDR1 as GTSNPN and CDR2 as SVGIG (reference sequence). This CDR3 region has 16 residues.

This clone turned up a few times. V and J are TRBV10-3 and TRBJ2-7, with 9 positions matching TRBD1. The J segment lost 4 bases and the V segment lost 10 bases, leaving 8 bases of the junction unmatched. The CDR3 covers 13 residues. Germline CDR1 reads ENHRY; CDR2 reads SYGVKD. This CDR3 reads CATRKGQGYEQYF. The CDR3 DNA follows: TGTGCCACCCGAAAGGGACAGGGATACGAGCAGTACTTC.

The genes are TRBV5-4 and TRBJ2-7; 9 positions agree with TRBD1. CDR1 and CDR2 from the germline V gene are SGHNT and YYREEE (reference sequence). The CDR3 length is 15 residues. Trimming at V came to 0 bases and at J to 1 base, leaving 2 bases not matched to a gene. The CDR3 DNA reads TGTGCCAGCAGCTTGGGGGGGACAGGGTCCTACGAGCAGTACTTC. Translated, it gives CASSLGGTGSYEQYF.

V gene TRBV4-1 combines with J gene TRBJ1-2, with no clear D. Trimming removed 5 bases from V and 0 bases from J, with 7 bases in between. The CDR3 has 13 amino acids. Germline CDR1 MGHRA, CDR2 YSYEKL. The CDR3 sequence is CASSDTANYGYTF. CDR3 nucleotide sequence: TGCGCCAGCAGCGACACCGCTAACTATGGCTACACCTTC.

The table lists this clone with a few counts. The chain uses TRBV5-4 and TRBJ1-1, with D possibly being TRBD1 (5 bases). There are 15 residues in the CDR3. CDR1 SGHNT and CDR2 YYREEE come from the germline V gene (reference sequence). V was clipped by 4 bases and J by 3 bases, with 16 bases between them. CDR3 sequence (DNA): TGTGCCAGCAGCCCTCAGGGAGGAGGATACACTGAAGCTTTCTTT. It is translated as CASSPQGGGYTEAFF.

Points on this clone: Within the sample, other DNA sequences also encode this same CDR3. This chain joins TRBV12-3 or TRBV12-4 and TRBJ1-2; D gene uncertain. V gave up 3 bases and J gave up 7 bases, with 6 bases separating them. CDR3 size: 11 residues. The CDR3 sequence is CASSLRGGYTF. CDR3 in DNA: TGTGCCAGCAGTTTGAGAGGTGGCTACACCTTC.